The 14 T cell receptor beta chains listed next were all sequenced from one sample in a study of cytotoxic CD8 clonotypes in ibrutinib-treated CLL. TCRdb keeps only in-frame clones here, not all; method: immunoSEQ multiplex PCR. The sample has around 150,000 clones; 70% to 90% are singletons. Here the sequenced sample was PBMCs, taken at disease progression, from a patient treated with ibrutinib. The source of these receptors is a human donor with chronic lymphocytic leukemia.

The rearrangement uses TRBV19 and TRBJ2-7, with 9 bases that match TRBD1. Germline assignment: CDR1 LNHDA and CDR2 SQIVND (reference sequence). CDR3 length: 15 amino acids. V dropped 4 bases and J dropped 0; count of bases not matched to a gene: 4. The CDR3: CASSKGTGSSYEQYF. The CDR3 DNA reads TGTGCCAGTAGTAAGGGGACAGGGAGCTCCTACGAGCAGTACTTC.

This chain links TRBV18 with TRBJ2-7; the match to TRBD1 covers 9 bases. This CDR3 region has 16 residues. The V gene's germline CDR1 is KGHSH and CDR2 LQKENI. V lost 3 bases to trimming and J lost 0 bases; unmatched junction nucleotides: 6. The CDR3 DNA reads as TGTGCCAGCTCACCGGGGACAGGGTCGAGCTCCTACGAGCAGTACTTC. It is translated as CASSPGTGSSSYEQYF.

The V and J genes are TRBV6-1 and TRBJ1-4; 8 bases agree with TRBD1. CDR3 size: 14 residues. The V gene's germline CDR1 is MNHNS and CDR2 SASEGT. V shed 6 bases and J 10 bases; nucleotides not matched to a gene: 10. For the CDR3, the DNA is TGTGCCAGCAGAAACGGACAGGGAAGCGGAAAACTGTTTTTT. Protein product: CASRNGQGSGKLFF.

This rearrangement joins TRBV2 to TRBJ1-5; no clear D. Trimming pared 7 bases from V and 6 bases from J, leaving 16 bases between. The CDR3 is made up of 14 amino acids. The germline V gene encodes CDR1 SNHLY and CDR2 FYNNEI. CDR3 sequence reads: CASTPLDPGQPQHF. DNA of the CDR3: TGTGCCAGCACCCCCCTCGATCCGGGTCAGCCCCAGCATTTT. The variable domain in full, completed from reference TRBV2 and TRBJ1-5, reads EPEVTQTPSHQVTQMGQEVILRCVPISNHLYFYWYRQILGQKVEFLVSFYNNEISEKSEIFDDQFSVERPDGSNFTLKIRSTKLEDSAMYFCASTPLDPGQPQHFGDGTRLSIL.

CDR3 DNA sequence: TGTGCCAGCAGCCCCGGGACTAGCGGGAGCTCCTACGAGCAGTACTTC. It specifies CASSPGTSGSSYEQYF. The chain joins TRBV4-2 to TRBJ2-7; 14 nucleotides agree with TRBD2. Germline CDR1 and CDR2: LGHNA and YNFKEQ. Trimming removed 4 bases from V and 0 bases from J; junction bases left unmatched: 2. The CDR3 loop spans 16 amino acids.

The chain links TRBV7-8 to TRBJ2-7; D uncertain. This CDR3 has 15 residues. The V and J ends lost 5 bases and 4 bases respectively, with 18 bases between them. Germline CDR1 SGHVS, CDR2 FQNEAQ. The CDR3 is CASSRPLSKDYEQYF. DNA of the CDR3: TGTGCCAGCAGCCGACCGTTGAGTAAGGATTACGAGCAGTACTTC.

This rearrangement joins TRBV28 to TRBJ2-7; D unresolved. CDR3 length: 13 amino acids. The V gene lost 1 base and the J gene lost 7 bases, with 11 bases spanning the gap. Germline V CDR1 and CDR2: MDHEN, SYDVKM. For the CDR3, the DNA is TGTGCCAGCAGTTTATTAGGTGTTTGGGAGCAGTACTTC. Translated: CASSLLGVWEQYF.

With regard to this clone: Other nucleotide sequences in the sample specify the same CDR3. The rearrangement joins TRBV6-6 to TRBJ1-5; D may be TRBD1 (5 bases). CDR3 length: 13 amino acids. Per the germline V gene, CDR1 is MNHNY and CDR2 is SVGAGI (reference sequence). The V gene lost 3 bases and the J gene lost 6 bases, with 9 bases spanning the gap. CDR3 sequence reads: CASSYGGSQPQHF. In DNA form, the CDR3 reads TGTGCCAGCAGTTATGGGGGGTCTCAGCCCCAGCATTTT.

This clone was observed a handful of times. The V and J genes are TRBV5-1 and TRBJ2-1; TRBD2 aligns across 9 bases. J gave up 5 bases and V 6 bases, and 6 bases lay outside the gene matches. There are 14 residues in the CDR3. Germline CDR1 SGHRS, CDR2 YFSETQ. The DNA of the CDR3 is TGCGCCAGCAAGGCTAGCGGGGAGAACAATGAGCAGTTCTTC. This sequence encodes CASKASGENNEQFF. Supplemented by reference TRBV5-1 and TRBJ2-1, the full variable domain reads KAGVTQTPRYLIKTRGQQVTLSCSPISGHRSVSWYQQTPGQGLQFLFEYFSETQRNKGNFPGRFSGRQFSNSRSEMNVSTLELGDSALYLCASKASGENNEQFFGPGTRLTVL.

V and J are TRBV7-8 and TRBJ2-1; 9 nucleotides match TRBD1. V shed 3 bases, J shed 7 bases, and the junction held 10 bases outside the gene matches. This CDR3 has 16 amino acids. Per germline, CDR1 SGHVS and CDR2 FQNEAQ. The CDR3 loop reads CASSLSRDRVANEQFF. In DNA, the CDR3 is TGTGCCAGCAGCTTGTCCCGGGACAGGGTTGCGAATGAGCAGTTCTTC.

The chain couples TRBV11-3 to TRBJ2-2; possible D gene TRBD2, 6 bases. With 5 bases removed from V and 5 bases from J, the gap between germline ends came to 12 bases. Germline CDR1 is SGHNT and CDR2 is YENEEA. The CDR3 has 14 residues. CDR3 coding DNA: TGTGCCAGCAGCGGGGGGAGTTGGACCGGGGAGCTGTTTTTT. Translation gives CASSGGSWTGELFF.

This chain uses TRBV5-1 with TRBJ2-1; D is ambiguous. Trimming left V 2 bases short and J 2 bases short, with 11 bases between. The germline gives CDR1 SGHRS, CDR2 YFSETQ. The CDR3 length is 15 residues. CDR3 sequence: CASSLGINAYNEQFF. For the CDR3, the DNA is TGCGCCAGCAGCTTAGGCATTAATGCCTACAATGAGCAGTTCTTC.

This clone showed up just once. The chain recombines TRBV23-1 with TRBJ1-2, with 9 nucleotides matching TRBD1. TRBV23-1 belongs to the ORF category, with a function that is uncertain. The CDR3 has 14 residues. Trimming cost V 9 bases and J 2 bases; bases outside gene matches: 7. CDR3 sequence reads: CARKGDRENYGYTF. The DNA for the CDR3 is TGCGCCAGAAAGGGGGACAGGGAGAACTATGGCTACACCTTC.

This chain links TRBV6-1 with TRBJ1-1; no firm D call. Germline V CDR1 and CDR2: MNHNS, SASEGT. Deletions cut 7 bases from V and 2 bases from J, with 11 bases between. The CDR3 covers 13 residues. For the CDR3, the DNA is TGTGCCAGCAAGAGGGCTTTCAACACTGAAGCTTTCTTT. Amino acids: CASKRAFNTEAFF.